The present entry profiles one T cell receptor beta chain with its context. Antigen unknown. Germline CDR1 reads DFQATT; CDR2 reads SNEGSKA (reference sequence). With 6 bases clipped from V and 1 base from J, the junction kept 4 bases outside the gene matches. The CDR3 sequence is 14 residues long. This specimen comes from a study of early T cells in non-severe SARS-CoV-2 infection. Overall study: With bulk RNA from unsorted whole blood as input, sequencing yielded unpaired chains.

Broader study findings: VDJdb matching favored anti-spike CD8 responses, missing private and CD4 specificities.

Individual cDNA molecules were tagged with unique molecular identifiers, the study reported. Each CDR3 protein is one row after TCRdb ran MiXCR on the 5' RACE reads. In the table there are about 66,000 distinct CDR3 sequences, roughly 13% of which are singletons. This rearrangement joins TRBV20-1 to TRBJ2-2; 8 positions match TRBD1. The TCR comes from an adult who was a healthcare worker with PCR-confirmed SARS-CoV-2 infection or an uninfected control (not recorded which). The material sequenced was whole blood. This CDR3 reads CSASDRVNTGELFF. The CDR3 nucleotides read TGCAGTGCATCGGACAGGGTGAACACCGGGGAGCTGTTTTTT.